Listed here are 21 T cell receptor beta chains from one sample, sequenced in a study of response to subunit inactivated influenza vaccine. TCRdb re-called the RT-PCR reads through MiXCR, storing one row per CDR3 protein. The sample contains around 790,000 distinct CDR3 sequences, approximately 21% of which appear only once. The starting material was PBMCs from blood, obtained more than 4 days after vaccination. The receptors come from a man aged 50 to 59 who received an inactivated influenza vaccine.

This clonotype was seen only a few times. The chain combines TRBV7-9 with TRBJ2-1, with D perhaps TRBD2 (7 bases). Trimming shortened V by 7 bases and J by 9 bases, and 13 bases separated the two germline ends. This CDR3 has 12 amino acids. Germline assignment: CDR1 SEHNR and CDR2 FQNEAQ (reference sequence). This chain's CDR3 is CASTRGATEQFF. CDR3 DNA sequence: TGTGCCAGCACCCGGGGGGCCACTGAGCAGTTCTTC. Full variable domain (rest looked up from reference TRBV7-9 and TRBJ2-1): DTGVSQNPRHKITKRGQNVTFRCDPISEHNRLYWYRQTLGQGPEFLTYFQNEAQLEKSRLLSDRFSAERPKGSFSTLEIQRTEQGDSAMYLCASTRGATEQFFGPGTRLTVL.

The genes are TRBV5-5 and TRBJ1-3; weak D call: TRBD1 (6 bases). The V end lost 6 bases, the J end lost 3 bases, and 22 bases lay between the germline ends. The CDR3 runs to 17 residues. CDR1 and CDR2 from the germline V gene are SGHKS and YYEKEE (reference sequence). CDR3 bases: TGTGCCAGCATCGTAAACCCTGGACAGATCAATGGAAACACCATATATTTT. Translation gives CASIVNPGQINGNTIYF.

DNA for the CDR3: TGCGCCAGCAGCTTGTCGAGCGGAATGAACACTGAAGCTTTCTTT. Residues: CASSLSSGMNTEAFF. The V gene is TRBV5-1, the J gene TRBJ1-1, with unresolved D. The CDR3 spans 15 residues. Trimming left V 1 base short and J 0 bases short, with 10 bases between. The V gene's germline CDR1 is SGHRS and CDR2 YFSETQ.

The V call is TRBV20-1, the J call TRBJ2-7, with 11 bases identical to TRBD2. Trimming cost V 3 bases and J 4 bases; bases outside gene matches: 5. Germline CDR1 and CDR2: DFQATT and SNEGSKA (reference sequence). CDR3 length equals 14 residues. The CDR3 is CSASPTSGIYEQYF. CDR3 DNA: TGCAGTGCTAGTCCGACTAGCGGGATTTACGAGCAGTACTTC.

This clonotype has ten or more counts. The V and J genes are TRBV12-3 or TRBV12-4 and TRBJ2-5, with D maybe TRBD1 (5 bases). V lost 6 bases, J lost 5 bases, and 13 bases lay in between. CDR3 size: 13 residues. The CDR3 coding sequence is TGTGCCAGCAGGCCCCAGGGTGTGGAGACCCAGTACTTC. Protein product: CASRPQGVETQYF.

V usage is TRBV10-3 and J usage is TRBJ2-5; 14 bases are shared with TRBD2. The CDR3 is made up of 15 amino acids. Germline V gives CDR1 ENHRY, CDR2 SYGVKD. Trimming at V came to 10 bases and at J to 5 bases, leaving 9 bases not matched to a gene. CDR3 protein: CATAGTSGRQETQYF. In DNA form, the CDR3 reads TGTGCCACGGCCGGGACTAGCGGGAGACAGGAGACCCAGTACTTC.

The table lists this clonotype with a few counts. The chain joins TRBV12-3 or TRBV12-4 to TRBJ1-6, with D unclear. The CDR3 spans 15 residues. The V end was cut by 6 bases, the J end by 3 bases, with 12 bases between. The CDR3 DNA sequence: TGTGCCAGCAGGGAGACATGGGACTATAATTCACCCCTCCACTTT. Amino acid sequence: CASRETWDYNSPLHF.

This clonotype was observed a handful of times. This chain uses TRBV5-4 with TRBJ2-3; a weak D match, TRBD2 (5 bases). Trimming left V 2 bases short and J 1 base short, with 11 bases between. Germline lookup yields CDR1 SGHNT and CDR2 YYREEE (reference sequence). The CDR3 is 15 amino acids. In nucleotides, the CDR3 is TGTGCCAGCAGCTTTGAGGGTACCGGCACAGATACGCAGTATTTT. Translation gives CASSFEGTGTDTQYF.

This clonotype was counted a few times. The chain couples TRBV10-3 to TRBJ2-7; 10 positions match TRBD1. The trim removed 2 bases at V and 5 bases at J, leaving 0 bases unmatched. Germline CDR1 ENHRY, CDR2 SYGVKD. The CDR3 sequence is 13 residues long. DNA for the CDR3: TGTGCCATCAGTGAGGGACAGGGGGACGAGCAGTACTTC. This codes for CAISEGQGDEQYF.

This clonotype was seen a few times. The chain uses TRBV18 and TRBJ1-1; tentatively, D is TRBD1 (5 bases). Germline lookup yields CDR1 KGHSH and CDR2 LQKENI. V was cut by 4 bases and J by 0 bases, with 9 bases left in between. The CDR3 length is 14 residues. CDR3 sequence: CASSQGLLNTEAFF. The CDR3 DNA sequence: TGTGCCAGCTCACAGGGACTCTTGAACACTGAAGCTTTCTTT.

The chain uses TRBV20-1 and TRBJ2-5, with D possibly being TRBD1 (5 bases). Trimming took 4 bases from V and 2 from J, leaving 14 bases between them. CDR1 and CDR2 from the germline V gene are DFQATT and SNEGSKA (reference sequence). The CDR3 runs to 14 residues. The CDR3 DNA reads as TGCAGTGCTATCGGACGGACATCACAAGAGACCCAGTACTTC. It is translated as CSAIGRTSQETQYF.

The CDR3 DNA follows: TGTGCCAGCAGCAACCCCTGGCGGGGGGTTGTTCGGCGAGAGACCCAGTACTTC. It specifies CASSNPWRGVVRRETQYF. This chain links TRBV6-4 with TRBJ2-5, with 8 bases that match TRBD2. CDR1 MRHNA and CDR2 SNTAGT come from the germline V gene. The junction had 19 bases not matched to a gene; V was cut back by 6 bases and J by 4 bases. CDR3 length: 18 residues.

The rearrangement joins TRBV6-2 or TRBV6-3 to TRBJ2-7; 7 nucleotides line up with TRBD2. Germline values: CDR1 MNHEY, CDR2 SVGEGT. The CDR3 totals 16 residues. The ends lost 7 bases at V and 0 bases at J; junction bases unmatched: 12. The CDR3 region is CASIPREGTTSYEQYF. In DNA, the CDR3 is TGTGCCAGCATCCCTAGGGAGGGGACCACCTCCTACGAGCAGTACTTC.

This clonotype was detected a few times. This chain uses TRBV20-1 with TRBJ2-1; possibly TRBD2 for D (6 bases). The CDR3 extends over 13 amino acids. V was shortened by 0 bases and J by 6 bases, with 9 bases between the two germline ends. The germline CDR1 and CDR2 sequences are DFQATT and SNEGSKA (reference sequence). The CDR3 region has the DNA TGCAGTGCTAGAGACGGGAGTGGCAATGAGCAGTTCTTC. Encoded protein: CSARDGSGNEQFF.

The genes are TRBV4-3 and TRBJ2-5, with TRBD2 identical over 8 bases. Looked up from germline, CDR1 is LGHNA and CDR2 is YSLEER. This CDR3 region has 16 residues. After removal of 0 bases from V and 5 bases from J, the junction contained 8 bases not matched to a gene. The CDR3 loop is CASSQDPGGAPETQYF. CDR3 nucleotides: TGCGCCAGCAGCCAAGATCCCGGGGGGGCTCCGGAGACCCAGTACTTC.

J is TRBJ1-4 and V is TRBV7-2; 7 bases match TRBD1. The CDR3 runs 11 residues. The ends lost 3 bases at V and 13 bases at J; junction bases unmatched: 2. The germline V gene has CDR1 SGHTA and CDR2 FQGNSA. The CDR3 sequence: CASSLGQRLFF. The CDR3 DNA sequence: TGTGCCAGCAGCTTGGGACAGAGACTGTTTTTT.

This chain links TRBV4-3 with TRBJ2-1; unclear D gene. The CDR3 loop spans 14 amino acids. Trimming took off 2 bases at V and 4 bases at J, with 9 bases between the two ends. CDR1 is LGHNA and CDR2 is YSLEER in the germline V gene. The CDR3 loop is CASSQKDLYNEQFF. CDR3 nucleotides: TGCGCCAGCAGCCAAAAGGACCTATACAATGAGCAGTTCTTC.

This clonotype was seen a handful of times. The genes are TRBV24-1 and TRBJ2-3; no definite D call. V lost 1 base and J 6 bases, leaving 10 bases between the germline ends. The germline V gene has CDR1 KGHDR and CDR2 SFDVKD. The CDR3 consists of 14 residues. This chain's CDR3 is CATSDFETSDTQYF. The CDR3 DNA reads as TGTGCCACCAGTGATTTTGAGACTTCCGATACGCAGTATTTT.

The CDR3 sequence: CASSVAGGPFKEQFF. CDR3 nucleotides: TGTGCCAGCAGTGTTGCGGGAGGGCCTTTTAAGGAGCAGTTCTTC. The rearrangement joins TRBV28 to TRBJ2-1, with TRBD2 identical over 9 bases. The CDR3 loop spans 15 amino acids. Trimming took 5 bases from V and 10 from J; bases not matched to a gene: 12. CDR1 and CDR2 from the germline V gene are MDHEN and SYDVKM. The full variable domain, with the rest looked up from reference TRBV28 and TRBJ2-1, is DVKVTQSSRYLVKRTGEKVFLECVQDMDHENMFWYRQDPGLGLRLIYFSYDVKMKEKGDIPEGYSVSREKKERFSLILESASTNQTSMYLCASSVAGGPFKEQFFGPGTRLTVL.

V gene TRBV12-3 or TRBV12-4 combines with J gene TRBJ2-7; 16 bases are shared with TRBD2. V lost 10 bases to trimming and J lost 5 bases; unmatched junction nucleotides: 5. The CDR3 is made up of 14 amino acids. The CDR3 is CAIGTSGGAHEQYF. In nucleotides, the CDR3 is TGTGCCATCGGGACTAGCGGGGGGGCACACGAGCAGTACTTC.

In its sample, this clonotype was seen a few times. The V gene is TRBV4-3, the J gene TRBJ2-7; D may be TRBD1 (6 bases). Trimming cost V 4 bases and J 3 bases, with 13 bases left between them. In germline, CDR1 is LGHNA, CDR2 YSLEER. This CDR3 has 14 amino acids. The DNA of the CDR3 is TGCGCCAGCAGCCCCTCCCCGACAGGCTACGAGCAGTACTTC. It specifies CASSPSPTGYEQYF.